This TCR beta chain was captured by sequencing in a study of blood T cell repertoires in COVID-19. On the study more broadly: PBMCs, B-cell-depleted T cells, or T cells were the source of the cDNA or gDNA that made up the material.

The J segment lost 4 bases and the V segment lost 0 bases, leaving 9 bases of the junction unmatched. Germline-derived CDR1 and CDR2 are SGHDT and YYEEEE. CDR3 size: 17 residues. Original processing methods: Estimation of nucleated cell counts relied on the amplification of reference gene primers. Profiled with immunoSEQ multiplex PCR; TCRdb holds only in-frame clones, not every one. The V and J calls and the clone size are those of that table, but D and trimming were determined from the DNA. Counted here are tens of thousands of clones, around 87% occurring once; the ten biggest clones make up less than 15%.

Sequencing was done on a sample of peripheral blood. This chain joins TRBV5-6 and TRBJ2-5, with TRBD2 matching 10 bases. This clonotype was sampled from a human donor in a cohort sampled during active COVID-19. The donor label of this sample is uncertain. In DNA, the CDR3 is TGTGCCAGCAGCTTGGGGCCGGCCTTAGCGGGAGGAGAGACCCAGTACTTC. The encoded protein is CASSLGPALAGGETQYF.